This T cell receptor beta chain was found in a study of T cells in localized non-small cell lung cancer. CDR1 and CDR2 from the germline V gene are LNHNV and YYDKDF (reference sequence). The trim removed 0 bases at V and 7 bases at J, leaving 5 bases unmatched. The CDR3 sequence is 15 residues long. This clone was seen only once. Clones were read by immunoSEQ multiplex PCR, and TCRdb kept only the in-frame ones, dropping some. This sample has tens of thousands of clones, with 88% found just once. The sequence was obtained from a woman aged 40-69 years with stage I squamous cell lung carcinoma. The sequencing used peripheral blood, collected before any cancer treatment. This sequence joins TRBV15 and TRBJ1-2; 10 bases line up with TRBD1. CDR3: CATSRDTRDRGGYTF. In DNA form, the CDR3 reads TGTGCCACCAGCAGAGATACCCGGGACAGGGGTGGCTACACCTTC.